The next 2 T cell receptor beta chains were all read from a single sample in a study of identical twins. TCRdb reprocessed the 5' RACE reads with MiXCR, giving one entry per CDR3 protein. The sample comprises roughly 490,000 distinct CDR3 sequences, 13% to 15% of which are singletons, and approximately 0.98% rests with the top ten. The same sample was also used in a study of yellow fever vaccine responses in identical twins.

The sequenced sample was CD4+ T cells sorted from blood. The origin of the receptors is a woman aged 18-35 years in good health.

J is TRBJ2-1 and V is TRBV5-1, with 7 bases identical to TRBD2. The germline gives CDR1 SGHRS, CDR2 YFSETQ. CDR3 length equals 18 residues. V lost 4 bases to trimming and J lost 2 bases; unmatched junction nucleotides: 15. In DNA form, the CDR3 reads TGCGCCAGCAGCCCGTGGGGGGGTATCGGCGGGACCTACAATGAGCAGTTCTTC. Translated, it gives CASSPWGGIGGTYNEQFF.

The gene calls are TRBV4-1 and TRBJ2-1; 9 bases align to TRBD2. Germline V gene data show CDR1 as MGHRA and CDR2 as YSYEKL. The CDR3 is made up of 19 amino acids. The ends lost 1 base at V and 7 bases at J; junction bases unmatched: 17. DNA of the CDR3: TGCGCCAGCAGCCAAGCTCAGGGAAGATTGGCGGGAGGGTATAATGAGCAGTTCTTC. Protein sequence: CASSQAQGRLAGGYNEQFF.